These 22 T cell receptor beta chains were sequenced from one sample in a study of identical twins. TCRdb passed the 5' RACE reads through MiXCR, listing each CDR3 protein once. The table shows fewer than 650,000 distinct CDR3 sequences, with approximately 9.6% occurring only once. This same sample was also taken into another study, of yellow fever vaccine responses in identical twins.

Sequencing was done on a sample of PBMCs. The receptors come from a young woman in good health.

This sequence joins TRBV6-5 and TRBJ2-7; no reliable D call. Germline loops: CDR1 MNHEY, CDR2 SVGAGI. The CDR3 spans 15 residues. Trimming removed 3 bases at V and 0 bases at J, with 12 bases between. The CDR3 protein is CASSYRSRGSYEQYF. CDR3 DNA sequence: TGTGCCAGCAGTTATCGCTCTAGAGGCTCCTACGAGCAGTACTTC.

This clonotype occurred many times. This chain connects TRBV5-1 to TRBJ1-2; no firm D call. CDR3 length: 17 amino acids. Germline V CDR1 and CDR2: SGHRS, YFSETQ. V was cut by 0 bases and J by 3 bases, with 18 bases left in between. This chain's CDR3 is CASSLVGRLYPDYGYTF. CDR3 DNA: TGCGCCAGCAGCTTGGTGGGTCGACTTTATCCTGACTATGGCTACACCTTC.

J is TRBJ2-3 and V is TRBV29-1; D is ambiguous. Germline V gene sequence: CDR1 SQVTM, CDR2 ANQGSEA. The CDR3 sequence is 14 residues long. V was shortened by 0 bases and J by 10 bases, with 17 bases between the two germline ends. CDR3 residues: CSVEELGHLVAQYF. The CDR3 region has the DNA TGCAGCGTTGAAGAACTTGGTCACCTAGTTGCGCAGTATTTT.

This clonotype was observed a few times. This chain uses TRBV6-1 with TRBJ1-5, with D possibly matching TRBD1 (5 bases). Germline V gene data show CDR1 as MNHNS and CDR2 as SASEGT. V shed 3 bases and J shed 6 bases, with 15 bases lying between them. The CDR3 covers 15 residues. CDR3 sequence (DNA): TGTGCCAGCAGTGACGACGAGAGGGGAATTCAGCCCCAGCATTTT. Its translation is CASSDDERGIQPQHF.

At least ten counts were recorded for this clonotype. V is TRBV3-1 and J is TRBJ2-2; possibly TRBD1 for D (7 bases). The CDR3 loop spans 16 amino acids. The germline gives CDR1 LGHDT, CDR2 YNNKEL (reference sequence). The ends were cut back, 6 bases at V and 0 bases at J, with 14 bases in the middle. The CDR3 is CASRGGTAANTGELFF. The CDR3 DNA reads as TGTGCCAGCAGGGGCGGGACAGCCGCGAACACCGGGGAGCTGTTTTTT.

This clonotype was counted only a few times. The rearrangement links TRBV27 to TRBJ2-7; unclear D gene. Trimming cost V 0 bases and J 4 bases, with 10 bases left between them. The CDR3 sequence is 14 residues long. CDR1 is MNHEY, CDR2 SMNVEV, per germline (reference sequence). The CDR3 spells CASSLSIGRYEQYF. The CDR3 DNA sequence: TGTGCCAGCAGTTTATCGATTGGGCGATACGAGCAGTACTTC.

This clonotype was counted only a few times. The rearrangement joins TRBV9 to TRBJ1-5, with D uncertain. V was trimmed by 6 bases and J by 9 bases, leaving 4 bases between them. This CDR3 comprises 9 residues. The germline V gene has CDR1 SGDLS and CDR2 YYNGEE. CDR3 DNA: TGTGCCAGCACCCTGCCCCAGCATTTT. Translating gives CASTLPQHF.

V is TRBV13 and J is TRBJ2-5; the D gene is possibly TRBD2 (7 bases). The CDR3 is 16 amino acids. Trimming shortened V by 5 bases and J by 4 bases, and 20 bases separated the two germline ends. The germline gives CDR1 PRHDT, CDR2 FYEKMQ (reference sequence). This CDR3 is CASSVARRGAGETQYF. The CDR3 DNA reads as TGTGCCAGCAGCGTAGCGAGACGGGGGGCTGGAGAGACCCAGTACTTC.

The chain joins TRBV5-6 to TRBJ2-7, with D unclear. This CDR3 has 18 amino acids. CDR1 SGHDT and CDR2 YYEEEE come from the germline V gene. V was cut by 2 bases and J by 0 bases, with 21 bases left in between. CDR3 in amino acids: CASSLFVANQRNSYEQYF. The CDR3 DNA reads TGTGCCAGCAGCTTATTTGTGGCTAATCAAAGGAACTCCTACGAGCAGTACTTC.

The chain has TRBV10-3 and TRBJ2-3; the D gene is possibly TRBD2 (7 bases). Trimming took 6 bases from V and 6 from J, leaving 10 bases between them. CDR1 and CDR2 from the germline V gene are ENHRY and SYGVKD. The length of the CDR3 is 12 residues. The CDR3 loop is CAIRGGGDTQYF. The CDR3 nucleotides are TGTGCCATCAGGGGAGGGGGGGATACGCAGTATTTT.

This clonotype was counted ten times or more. CDR3 sequence (DNA): TGTGCCAGCAGCGTAGGAGAGGGCCGCTCTGGAAACACCATATATTTT. Residues: CASSVGEGRSGNTIYF. The J gene is TRBJ1-3, the V gene TRBV9; D uncertain. The CDR3 consists of 16 residues. Trimming cost V 0 bases and J 0 bases, with 10 bases left between them. Germline V CDR1 and CDR2: SGDLS, YYNGEE. Drawing the rest from reference TRBV9 and TRBJ1-3, the complete variable domain is DSGVTQTPKHLITATGQRVTLRCSPRSGDLSVYWYQQSLDQGLQFLIQYYNGEERAKGNILERFSAQQFPDLHSELNLSSLELGDSALYFCASSVGEGRSGNTIYFGEGSWLTVV.

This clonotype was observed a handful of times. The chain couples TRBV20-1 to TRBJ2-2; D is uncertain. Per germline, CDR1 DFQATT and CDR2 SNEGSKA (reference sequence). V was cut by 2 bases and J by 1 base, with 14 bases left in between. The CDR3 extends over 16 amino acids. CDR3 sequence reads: CSARREAHGNTGELFF. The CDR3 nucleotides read TGCAGTGCTAGACGAGAAGCCCACGGGAACACCGGGGAGCTGTTTTTT.

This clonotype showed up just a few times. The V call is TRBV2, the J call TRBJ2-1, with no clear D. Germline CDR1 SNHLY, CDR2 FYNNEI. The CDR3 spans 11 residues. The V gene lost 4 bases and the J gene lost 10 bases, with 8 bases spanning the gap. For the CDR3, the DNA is TGTGCCAGCAGTGGCGGAAGGGAGCAGTTCTTC. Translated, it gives CASSGGREQFF. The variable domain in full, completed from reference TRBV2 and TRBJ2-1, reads EPEVTQTPSHQVTQMGQEVILRCVPISNHLYFYWYRQILGQKVEFLVSFYNNEISEKSEIFDDQFSVERPDGSNFTLKIRSTKLEDSAMYFCASSGGREQFFGPGTRLTVL.

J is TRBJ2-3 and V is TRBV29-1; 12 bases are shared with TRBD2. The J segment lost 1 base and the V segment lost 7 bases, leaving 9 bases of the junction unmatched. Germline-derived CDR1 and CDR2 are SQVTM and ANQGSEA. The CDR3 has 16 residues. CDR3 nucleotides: TGCAGCGCCAGGACTAGCGGGGCGCGTCGCACAGATACGCAGTATTTT. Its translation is CSARTSGARRTDTQYF.

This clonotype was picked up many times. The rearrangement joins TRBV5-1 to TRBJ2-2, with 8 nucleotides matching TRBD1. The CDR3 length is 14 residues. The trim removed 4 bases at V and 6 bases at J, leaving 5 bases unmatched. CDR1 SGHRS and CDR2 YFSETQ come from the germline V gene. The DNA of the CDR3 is TGCGCCAGCAGCCCAGGACAGGGAGCCGGGGAGCTGTTTTTT. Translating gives CASSPGQGAGELFF.

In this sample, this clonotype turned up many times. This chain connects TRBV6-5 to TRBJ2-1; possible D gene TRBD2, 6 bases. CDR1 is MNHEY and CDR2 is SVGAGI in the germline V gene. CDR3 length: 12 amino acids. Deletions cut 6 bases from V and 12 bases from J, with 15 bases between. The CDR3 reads CASSAGRRGQFF. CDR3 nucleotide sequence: TGTGCCAGCAGCGCCGGACGGCGGGGGCAGTTCTTC.

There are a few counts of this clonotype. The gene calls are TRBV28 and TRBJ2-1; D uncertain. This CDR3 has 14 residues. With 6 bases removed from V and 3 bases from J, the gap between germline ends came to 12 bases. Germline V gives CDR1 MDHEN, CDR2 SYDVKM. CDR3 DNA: TGTGCCAGCAGGAGAACTGACGACTACAATGAGCAGTTCTTC. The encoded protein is CASRRTDDYNEQFF.

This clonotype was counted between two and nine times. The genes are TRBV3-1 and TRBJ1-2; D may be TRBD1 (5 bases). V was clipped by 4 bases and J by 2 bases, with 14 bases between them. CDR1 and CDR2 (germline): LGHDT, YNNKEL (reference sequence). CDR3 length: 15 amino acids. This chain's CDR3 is CASSPAGRQNYGYTF. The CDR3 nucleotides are TGTGCCAGCAGCCCTGCGGGACGGCAGAACTATGGCTACACCTTC.

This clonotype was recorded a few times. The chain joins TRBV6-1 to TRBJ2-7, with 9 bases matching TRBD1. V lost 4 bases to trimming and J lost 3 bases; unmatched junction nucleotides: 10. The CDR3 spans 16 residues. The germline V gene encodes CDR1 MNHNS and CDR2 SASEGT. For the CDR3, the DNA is TGTGCCAGCAGTGGCCTCTGGACAGGGGAGGTCTACGAGCAGTACTTC. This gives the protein CASSGLWTGEVYEQYF.

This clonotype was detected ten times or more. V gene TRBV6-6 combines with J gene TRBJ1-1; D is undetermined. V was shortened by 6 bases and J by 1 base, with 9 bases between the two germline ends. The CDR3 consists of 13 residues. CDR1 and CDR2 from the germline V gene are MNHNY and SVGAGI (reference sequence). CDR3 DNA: TGTGCCAGCAGCCCTCGGGGGAACACTGAAGCTTTCTTT. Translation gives CASSPRGNTEAFF.

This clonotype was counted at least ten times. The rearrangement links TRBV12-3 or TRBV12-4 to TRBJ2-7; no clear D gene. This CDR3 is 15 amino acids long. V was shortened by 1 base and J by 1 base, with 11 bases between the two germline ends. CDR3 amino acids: CASSLVTASSYEQYF. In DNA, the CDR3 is TGTGCCAGCAGTTTAGTAACGGCGTCATCCTACGAGCAGTACTTC.

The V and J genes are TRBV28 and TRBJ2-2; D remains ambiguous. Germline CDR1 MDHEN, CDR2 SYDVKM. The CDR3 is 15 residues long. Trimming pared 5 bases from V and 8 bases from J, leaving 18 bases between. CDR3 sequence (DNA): TGTGCCAGCAGTCCCCGCCCGGCCCTATCTGGGGAGCTGTTTTTT. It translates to CASSPRPALSGELFF.